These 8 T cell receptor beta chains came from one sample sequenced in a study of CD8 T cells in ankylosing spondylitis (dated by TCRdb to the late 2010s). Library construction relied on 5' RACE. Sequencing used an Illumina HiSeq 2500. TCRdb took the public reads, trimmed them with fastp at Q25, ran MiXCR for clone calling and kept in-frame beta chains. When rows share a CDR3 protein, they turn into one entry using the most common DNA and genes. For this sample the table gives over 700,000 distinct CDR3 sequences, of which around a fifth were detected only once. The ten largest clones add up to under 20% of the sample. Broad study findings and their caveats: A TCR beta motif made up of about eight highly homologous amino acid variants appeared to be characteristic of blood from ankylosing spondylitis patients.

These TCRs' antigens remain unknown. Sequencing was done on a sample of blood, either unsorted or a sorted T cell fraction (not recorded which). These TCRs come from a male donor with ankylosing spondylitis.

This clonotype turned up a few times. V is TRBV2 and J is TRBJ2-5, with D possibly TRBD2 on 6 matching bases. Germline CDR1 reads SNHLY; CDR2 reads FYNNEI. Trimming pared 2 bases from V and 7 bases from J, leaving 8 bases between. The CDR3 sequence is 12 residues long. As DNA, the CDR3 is TGTGCCAGCAGTGAAATGCGGGGGACCCAGTACTTC. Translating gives CASSEMRGTQYF.

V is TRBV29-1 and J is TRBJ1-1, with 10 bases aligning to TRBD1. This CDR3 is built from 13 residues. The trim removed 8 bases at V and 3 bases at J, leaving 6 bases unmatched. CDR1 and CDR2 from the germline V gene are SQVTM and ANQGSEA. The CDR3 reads CSSRQGAYTEAFF. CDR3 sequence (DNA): TGCAGCTCAAGACAGGGGGCCTACACTGAAGCTTTCTTT.

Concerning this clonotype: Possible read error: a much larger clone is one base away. CDR3 nucleotides: TGCAGCGCTGAGGTCCAGAACACTGAAGCTTTCTTT. Protein product: CSAEVQNTEAFF. The chain couples TRBV29-1 to TRBJ1-1, with no clear D. The V and J ends lost 7 bases and 1 base respectively, with 10 bases between them. The germline gives CDR1 SQVTM, CDR2 ANQGSEA. This CDR3 contains 12 residues.

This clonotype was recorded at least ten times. The CDR3 DNA reads as TGTGCCACCAGCAGATACAAACAGGGTTCCGAGCAGTACTTC. This gives the protein CATSRYKQGSEQYF. The chain is built from TRBV15 and TRBJ2-7; a possible D gene is TRBD1 (6 bases). The CDR3 spans 14 residues. Per germline, CDR1 LNHNV and CDR2 YYDKDF (reference sequence). The V gene lost 2 bases and the J gene lost 6 bases, with 14 bases spanning the gap.

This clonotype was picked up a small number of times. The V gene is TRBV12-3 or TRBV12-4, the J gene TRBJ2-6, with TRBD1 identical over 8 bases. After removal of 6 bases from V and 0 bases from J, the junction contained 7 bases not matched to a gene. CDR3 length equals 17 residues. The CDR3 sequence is CASRDRGFSSGANVLTF. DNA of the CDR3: TGTGCCAGCAGAGACAGGGGATTTAGCTCTGGGGCCAACGTCCTGACTTTC.

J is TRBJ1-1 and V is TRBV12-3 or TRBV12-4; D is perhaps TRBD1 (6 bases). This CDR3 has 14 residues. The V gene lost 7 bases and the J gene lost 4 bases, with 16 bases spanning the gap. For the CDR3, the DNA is TGTGCCAGCACCTGGGGCAGGGGTGGCACTGAAGCTTTCTTT. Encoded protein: CASTWGRGGTEAFF.

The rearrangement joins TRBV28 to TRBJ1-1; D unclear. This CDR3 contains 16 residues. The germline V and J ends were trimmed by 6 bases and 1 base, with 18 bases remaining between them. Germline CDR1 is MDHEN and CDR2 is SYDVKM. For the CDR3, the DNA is TGTGCCAGCAGGCGCGCCAGTGGGAACCGGAACACTGAAGCTTTCTTT. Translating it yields CASRRASGNRNTEAFF. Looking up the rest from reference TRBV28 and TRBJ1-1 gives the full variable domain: DVKVTQSSRYLVKRTGEKVFLECVQDMDHENMFWYRQDPGLGLRLIYFSYDVKMKEKGDIPEGYSVSREKKERFSLILESASTNQTSMYLCASRRASGNRNTEAFFGQGTRLTVV.

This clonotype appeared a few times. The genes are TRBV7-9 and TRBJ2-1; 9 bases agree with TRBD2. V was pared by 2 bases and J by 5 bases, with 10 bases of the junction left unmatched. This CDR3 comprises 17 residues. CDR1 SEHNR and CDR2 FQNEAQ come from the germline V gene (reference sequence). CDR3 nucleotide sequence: TGTGCCAGCAGCTTACTTGTGGCCCGACTAGCGGACAATGAGCAGTTCTTC. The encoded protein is CASSLLVARLADNEQFF.